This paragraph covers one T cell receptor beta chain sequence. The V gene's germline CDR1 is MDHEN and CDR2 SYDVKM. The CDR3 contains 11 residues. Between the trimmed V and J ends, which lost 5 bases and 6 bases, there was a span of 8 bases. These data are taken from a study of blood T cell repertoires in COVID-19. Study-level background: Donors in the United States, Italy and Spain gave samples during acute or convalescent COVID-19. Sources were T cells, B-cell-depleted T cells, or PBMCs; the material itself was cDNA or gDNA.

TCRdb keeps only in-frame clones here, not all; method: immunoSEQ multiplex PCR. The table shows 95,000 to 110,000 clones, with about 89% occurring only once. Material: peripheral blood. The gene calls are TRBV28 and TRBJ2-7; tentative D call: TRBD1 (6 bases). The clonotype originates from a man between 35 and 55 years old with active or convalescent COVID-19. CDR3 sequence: CASSHRVEQYF. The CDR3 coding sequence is TGTGCCAGCAGTCACAGGGTCGAGCAGTACTTC.